This T cell receptor (beta chain) was sequenced for a study of blood T cell repertoires in COVID-19. This clone came up a few times. The V and J ends lost 6 bases and 2 bases, in that order; junction bases with no gene match: 4. CDR1 and CDR2 (germline): MNHEY, SVGAGI. The CDR3 runs 15 residues. Only in-frame clones appear in the TCRdb table, and some are missing; sequencing was by immunoSEQ multiplex PCR. The sample has 55,000 to 80,000 clones, about 87% seen once. Material for sequencing was peripheral blood. The origin of this receptor is a human donor in a cohort sampled during active COVID-19. The genes are TRBV6-5 and TRBJ1-3; 10 nucleotides line up with TRBD1. The DNA of the CDR3 is TGTGCCAGCAGATTGACAGGGGGCGCTGGAAACACCATATATTTT. Translated, it gives CASRLTGGAGNTIYF.